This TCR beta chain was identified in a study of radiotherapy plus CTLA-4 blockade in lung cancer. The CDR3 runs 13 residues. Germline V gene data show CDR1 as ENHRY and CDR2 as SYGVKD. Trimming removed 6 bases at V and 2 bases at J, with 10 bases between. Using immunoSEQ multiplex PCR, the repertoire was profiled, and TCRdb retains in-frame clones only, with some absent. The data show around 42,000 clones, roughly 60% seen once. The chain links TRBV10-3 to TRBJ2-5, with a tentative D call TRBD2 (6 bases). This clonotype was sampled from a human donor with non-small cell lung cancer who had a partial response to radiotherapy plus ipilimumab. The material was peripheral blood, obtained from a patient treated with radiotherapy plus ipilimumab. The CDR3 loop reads CAISGGGQETQYF. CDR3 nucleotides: TGTGCCATCAGCGGGGGAGGACAAGAGACCCAGTACTTC.